The T cell receptor beta chain under discussion was sequenced for a study of identical twins. This clonotype was detected a few times. Its matching antigen is unknown. Germline-derived CDR1 and CDR2 are LGHDT and YNNKEL (reference sequence). CDR3 length: 16 amino acids. V was pared by 4 bases and J by 4 bases, with 17 bases between. Study-wide findings and caveats: Models underestimated out-of-frame TCR alpha sharing in monozygotic twins.

TCRdb independently ran MiXCR on the 5' RACE reads; one entry per CDR3 protein. Among hundreds of thousands of distinct CDR3 sequences listed, over 20% were seen once. These sequences were also reported in another study, on T cells expressing NK-cell markers. That paper states: Among eight sequenced donors, seven carried HCMV seropositivity while one was seronegative.

The specimen sequenced was PBMCs. The receptor was derived from a woman between 18 and 30 years old in good health. The genes are TRBV3-1 and TRBJ1-5; D call uncertain. CDR3 loop: CASSPGFRFSNQPQHF. CDR3 in DNA: TGTGCCAGCAGCCCGGGGTTCCGATTTAGTAATCAGCCCCAGCATTTT.